This TCR beta chain originates from a study of shared clonotypes between healthy human individuals. Study conclusions and caveats: Though the depth was large, rarefaction showed that sorted-subset sequencing was incomplete.

About this clone itself: Antigen unknown.

Using immunoSEQ multiplex PCR, the repertoire was profiled, and TCRdb retains in-frame clones only, with some absent. The sample gives roughly 1,000,000 clones, 78% of which show up once; 0.61% is in the top ten. The CDR3 runs 13 residues. V shed 2 bases and J shed 3 bases, with 5 bases lying between them. From germline, CDR1 is SGHTA and CDR2 FQGTGA. The J gene is TRBJ1-5, the V gene TRBV7-3, with D hard to call. This clonotype originated in a man aged 18 to 29 in good health. Some clones in this sample may be carry-over from other donors' samples. Sequencing was performed on memory CD4+ T cells from PBMCs. Stated subset: CD45RA-negative fraction. CDR3 amino acids: CASSLGPNQPQHF. Written as DNA, the CDR3 is TGTGCCAGCAGCTTAGGACCCAATCAGCCCCAGCATTTT.